Below are 27 T cell receptor beta chains sequenced from a single sample in a study of cytomegalovirus exposure and HLA in healthy donors. The PCR was carried out with 60 Vbeta primers and 13 Jbeta primers. Assay used: immunoSEQ multiplex PCR; TCRdb lists only in-frame clones, some missing. This table lists 35,000 to 45,000 clones. Sequenced material: PBMCs. The receptors stem from a human donor in good health.

This chain's CDR3 is CASTDLGAGELFF. The CDR3 DNA is TGTGCCAGCACGGATTTGGGCGCCGGGGAGCTGTTTTTT. The chain has TRBV2 and TRBJ2-2; no reliable D call. Trimming pared 7 bases from V and 6 bases from J, leaving 12 bases between. The CDR3 loop spans 13 amino acids. Per the germline V gene, CDR1 is SNHLY and CDR2 is FYNNEI.

The chain combines TRBV15 with TRBJ1-1; 8 nucleotides match TRBD1. There are 14 residues in the CDR3. Per the germline V gene, CDR1 is LNHNV and CDR2 is YYDKDF (reference sequence). The J segment lost 5 bases and the V segment lost 2 bases, leaving 4 bases of the junction unmatched. The CDR3 DNA is TGTGCCACCAGCAGACAGGGGGCTTTGACTGAAGCTTTCTTT. Translated: CATSRQGALTEAFF.

The chain carries TRBV7-6 and TRBJ2-5, with 7 bases fitting TRBD1. The CDR3 length is 15 residues. The V and J ends lost 2 bases and 2 bases, in that order; junction bases with no gene match: 5. The germline V gene encodes CDR1 SGHVS and CDR2 FNYEAQ. The CDR3, as DNA: TGTGCCAGCAGCTTATCGACAGGGCGACAAGAGACCCAGTACTTC. Its protein is CASSLSTGRQETQYF.

This chain joins TRBV29-1 and TRBJ1-5; D perhaps matches TRBD1 (6 bases). The CDR3 sequence is 14 residues long. The ends were cut back, 3 bases at V and 0 bases at J, with 9 bases in the middle. The germline V gene encodes CDR1 SQVTM and CDR2 ANQGSEA. CDR3 sequence reads: CSVDRGHSNQPQHF. The CDR3 region has the DNA TGCAGCGTTGACAGGGGACATAGCAATCAGCCCCAGCATTTT.

This sequence joins TRBV19 and TRBJ1-4; 9 bases line up with TRBD1. The V gene's germline CDR1 is LNHDA and CDR2 SQIVND (reference sequence). The V and J ends lost 11 bases and 8 bases, in that order; junction bases with no gene match: 9. This CDR3 has 13 amino acids. The CDR3 DNA sequence: TGTGCCTCCACGGACAGGGGTTACGAAAAACTGTTTTTT. It is translated as CASTDRGYEKLFF. Based on the CDR3 plus reference TRBV19 and TRBJ1-4, the full variable domain is DGGITQSPKYLFRKEGQNVTLSCEQNLNHDAMYWYRQDPGQGLRLIYYSQIVNDFQKGDIAEGYSVSREKKESFPLTVTSAQKNPTAFYLCASTDRGYEKLFFGSGTQLSVL.

The V call is TRBV27, the J call TRBJ1-5; 8 nucleotides line up with TRBD1. The CDR3 sequence is 15 residues long. Germline trimming cut 5 bases from V and 6 bases from J; bases unmatched to any gene: 9. Germline V lookup: CDR1 MNHEY, CDR2 SMNVEV (reference sequence). For the CDR3, the DNA is TGTGCCAGCAGTCCCCGGGACAGGAGAACTCAGCCCCAGCATTTT. This translates into CASSPRDRRTQPQHF.

The chain carries TRBV11-2 and TRBJ2-7; TRBD1 matches 7 bases. The V segment lost 5 bases and the J segment 6 bases; nucleotides outside the gene matches: 7. Germline CDR1 reads SGHAT; CDR2 reads FQNNGV. CDR3 length: 13 amino acids. DNA of the CDR3: TGTGCCAGCAGCCCGACAGGGATCGGCGAGCAGTACTTC. Amino acid sequence: CASSPTGIGEQYF.

The chain uses TRBV30 and TRBJ1-1; possibly TRBD1 for D (6 bases). Germline CDR1 and CDR2: GTSNPN and SVGIG (reference sequence). V lost 1 base and J 11 bases, leaving 14 bases between the germline ends. The CDR3 has 12 residues. The CDR3: CAWSGTAQSAFF. The CDR3 nucleotides are TGTGCCTGGAGTGGGACAGCCCAGTCGGCTTTCTTT.

V gene TRBV5-4 combines with J gene TRBJ2-2; 8 nucleotides align to TRBD1. The ends lost 4 bases at V and 1 base at J; junction bases unmatched: 3. The germline V gene has CDR1 SGHNT and CDR2 YYREEE (reference sequence). The CDR3 totals 15 residues. Written as DNA, the CDR3 is TGTGCCAGCAGCCGAGACAGGGGGAACACCGGGGAGCTGTTTTTT. It is translated as CASSRDRGNTGELFF.

The rearrangement links TRBV15 to TRBJ1-5; TRBD1 might be the D (6 bases). This CDR3 spans 13 amino acids. Germline assignment: CDR1 LNHNV and CDR2 YYDKDF (reference sequence). Trimming removed 8 bases at V and 5 bases at J, with 13 bases between. CDR3 sequence reads: CATLGQRDQPQHF. CDR3 bases: TGTGCCACCCTCGGACAGCGAGATCAGCCCCAGCATTTT.

The genes are TRBV5-5 and TRBJ1-1; D is perhaps TRBD1 (6 bases). Trimming took off 1 base at V and 7 bases at J, with 17 bases between the two ends. Germline V gene data show CDR1 as SGHKS and CDR2 as YYEKEE (reference sequence). This CDR3 spans 15 amino acids. The CDR3 loop is CASSLKTGGQFEAFF. DNA for the CDR3: TGTGCCAGCAGCTTGAAGACCGGTGGACAGTTTGAAGCTTTCTTT.

The CDR3 sequence: CASSLNNRASEAFF. CDR3 nucleotides: TGTGCCAGCAGCTTAAATAACAGGGCCTCTGAAGCTTTCTTT. The chain joins TRBV7-3 to TRBJ1-1; TRBD1 is a possible D gene (6 bases). CDR1 is SGHTA, CDR2 FQGTGA, per germline. There are 14 residues in the CDR3. Trimming shortened V by 1 base and J by 6 bases, and 12 bases separated the two germline ends.

The genes are TRBV6-1 and TRBJ1-3; 8 positions match TRBD1. The CDR3 totals 17 residues. The V segment lost 4 bases and the J segment 0 bases; nucleotides outside the gene matches: 8. Germline V gene data show CDR1 as MNHNS and CDR2 as SASEGT. The CDR3 nucleotides read TGTGCCAGCAGTGCTTTGACAGGGGTCCTCTCTGGAAACACCATATATTTT. It codes for CASSALTGVLSGNTIYF.

As concerns this clone: An end of the junction does not agree with germline; a read error may underlie this. CDR3 region: CAGSGTVSSYNEQFF. Here the CDR3 DNA reads TGTGCCGGGAGTGGGACAGTGTCCTCCTACAATGAGCAGTTCTTC. The J gene is TRBJ2-1, the V gene TRBV30, with 7 nucleotides matching TRBD1. The CDR3 extends over 15 amino acids. Germline V lookup: CDR1 GTSNPN, CDR2 SVGIG (reference sequence). The entire variable domain, with the rest obtained from reference TRBV30 and TRBJ2-1, is as follows: SQTIHQWPATLVQPVGSPLSLECTVEGTSNPNLYWYRQAAGRGLQLLFYSVGIGQISSEVPQNLSASRPQDRQFILSSKKLLLSDSGFYLCAGSGTVSSYNEQFFGPGTRLTVL.

J is TRBJ1-2 and V is TRBV7-2; 10 bases are shared with TRBD1. This CDR3 comprises 15 residues. With 4 bases clipped from V and 3 bases from J, the junction kept 5 bases outside the gene matches. The V gene's germline CDR1 is SGHTA and CDR2 FQGNSA. CDR3 coding DNA: TGTGCCAGCAGCTCCCGGACAGGGGGGCACTATGGCTACACCTTC. This sequence encodes CASSSRTGGHYGYTF.

The rearrangement links TRBV6-6 to TRBJ1-2; 8 nucleotides line up with TRBD1. There are 16 residues in the CDR3. In germline, CDR1 is MNHNY, CDR2 SVGAGI (reference sequence). Trimming removed 7 bases from V and 2 bases from J; junction bases left unmatched: 12. The CDR3 sequence is CASTVIRGQDNYGYTF. The CDR3 DNA sequence: TGTGCCAGCACAGTGATTCGGGGACAGGACAACTATGGCTACACCTTC.

The chain links TRBV28 to TRBJ2-5; 10 bases agree with TRBD2. Germline CDR1 is MDHEN and CDR2 is SYDVKM. V dropped 3 bases and J dropped 0; count of bases not matched to a gene: 7. The CDR3 is 17 residues long. This CDR3 is CASSFLAGDLDQETQYF. CDR3 nucleotide sequence: TGTGCCAGCAGTTTCCTAGCGGGGGACTTGGACCAAGAGACCCAGTACTTC.

The chain combines TRBV19 with TRBJ1-2; D is uncertain. This CDR3 has 13 amino acids. Germline V CDR1 and CDR2: LNHDA, SQIVND (reference sequence). Trimming took 1 base from V and 8 from J, leaving 11 bases between them. The DNA for the CDR3 is TGTGCCAGTAGTATAGGAAGCCAGCGGGGCTACACCTTC. This sequence encodes CASSIGSQRGYTF.

The genes are TRBV27 and TRBJ2-7, with 7 bases lining up with TRBD1. The CDR3 is made up of 16 amino acids. With V trimmed by 2 bases and J by 3 bases, 10 bases remained unmatched. Germline lookup yields CDR1 MNHEY and CDR2 SMNVEV (reference sequence). Written as DNA, the CDR3 is TGTGCCAGCAGTTTACAAGACAGGGCGGATCTCTACGAGCAGTACTTC. Its translation: CASSLQDRADLYEQYF.

The chain joins TRBV5-6 to TRBJ1-2, with 7 bases lining up with TRBD1. The CDR3 spans 12 residues. Germline lookup yields CDR1 SGHDT and CDR2 YYEEEE. V lost 4 bases and J lost 5; bases outside the gene matches: 2. The CDR3 DNA sequence: TGTGCCAGCAGCCCGGGACAGTATGGCTACACCTTC. It codes for CASSPGQYGYTF.

The chain carries TRBV30 and TRBJ2-4; D may be TRBD1 (5 bases). Trimming cost V 1 base and J 6 bases, with 13 bases left between them. The CDR3 is 14 residues long. In germline, CDR1 is GTSNPN, CDR2 SVGIG (reference sequence). Here the CDR3 reads CAWSAEQTANIQYF. The CDR3 DNA is TGTGCCTGGAGTGCCGAACAGACAGCAAACATTCAGTACTTC.

V and J are TRBV7-6 and TRBJ2-7, with TRBD1 matching over 7 bases. V was pared by 4 bases and J by 5 bases, with 8 bases of the junction left unmatched. Germline CDR1 is SGHVS and CDR2 is FNYEAQ. The CDR3 runs 14 residues. The CDR3 bases are TGTGCCAGCAGCTCTCGACAGGGTAGCGACGAGCAGTACTTC. Translating it yields CASSSRQGSDEQYF.

The chain has TRBV9 and TRBJ1-3; 11 positions agree with TRBD1. The germline gives CDR1 SGDLS, CDR2 YYNGEE. V lost 1 base and J lost 3; bases outside the gene matches: 6. This CDR3 contains 17 residues. CDR3 sequence: CASSVTGQGAGGNTIYF. The CDR3 DNA sequence: TGTGCCAGCAGCGTAACAGGACAGGGGGCGGGTGGAAACACCATATATTTT. Based on the CDR3 plus reference TRBV9 and TRBJ1-3, the full variable domain is DSGVTQTPKHLITATGQRVTLRCSPRSGDLSVYWYQQSLDQGLQFLIQYYNGEERAKGNILERFSAQQFPDLHSELNLSSLELGDSALYFCASSVTGQGAGGNTIYFGEGSWLTVV.

The chain couples TRBV5-4 to TRBJ1-2; 8 nucleotides line up with TRBD1. The germline V gene has CDR1 SGHNT and CDR2 YYREEE (reference sequence). V gave up 2 bases and J gave up 5 bases; unmatched junction bases: 14. The CDR3 contains 17 residues. The CDR3 bases are TGTGCCAGCAGCTTTGCATTTAGGCAGGGGGCGCATTATGGCTACACCTTC. This codes for CASSFAFRQGAHYGYTF.

The DNA for the CDR3 is TGTGCCAGCAGCAATTGCGGGGGGGCAGGTGATGAGCAGTTCTTC. Its translation: CASSNCGGAGDEQFF. This chain joins TRBV21-1 and TRBJ2-1; the D call of TRBD2 is as the table states it, not checked on the DNA. TRBV21-1 is designated a pseudogene. The CDR3 length is 15 residues.

This chain joins TRBV18 and TRBJ2-7, with TRBD2 identical over 7 bases. V shed 6 bases, J shed 2 bases, and the junction held 4 bases outside the gene matches. The CDR3 spans 13 residues. From germline, CDR1 is KGHSH and CDR2 LQKENI. The CDR3 here is CASSFGTTYEQYF. Written as DNA, the CDR3 is TGTGCCAGCTCGTTCGGGACTACCTACGAGCAGTACTTC.

The V gene is TRBV19, the J gene TRBJ2-3; 7 bases align to TRBD2. Looked up from germline, CDR1 is LNHDA and CDR2 is SQIVND (reference sequence). J was trimmed by 5 bases and V by 5 bases; bases with no gene match: 10. The CDR3 contains 15 residues. The CDR3 DNA reads TGTGCCAGTAGTCCAAACCGGGAGGCAGTAGATACGCAGTATTTT. Protein product: CASSPNREAVDTQYF.